This TCR beta chain was sequenced in a study of shared clonotypes between healthy human individuals. Study findings and constraints: There were few donors, and this limited the genetic and exposure-history diversity represented.

The donor population consisted of healthy HIV-negative adults with no recent acute infections or vaccinations. The table lists this clone with a few counts. Its antigen is unknown. Deep-level running was used for the assay. The authors split each subset's genomic DNA evenly across several immunoSEQ plates. TCRdb's copy holds only in-frame clones and misses some; the assay was immunoSEQ multiplex PCR. This sample has hundreds of thousands of clones, with approximately 71% found just once. The sequenced material came from PBMCs. The receptor was isolated from a woman aged 40 to 50 in good health. Some clones in this sample may be carry-over from other donors' samples.

CDR3 coding DNA: TGTGCCAGCAGCTCCGCAGACAGGCTCCTACTCTCCTACGAGCAGTACTTC. Translated: CASSSADRLLLSYEQYF. The chain is built from TRBV7-6 and TRBJ2-7, with D possibly matching TRBD1 (6 bases). CDR1 is SGHVS, CDR2 FNYEAQ, per germline. This CDR3 is built from 17 residues. Trimming took off 4 bases at V and 0 bases at J, with 19 bases between the two ends.